A single sample is the source of the 11 T cell receptor beta chains below, sequenced in a study of Ad26.COV2.S vaccination and SARS-CoV-2 variants. Documented treatment: around 19 received Ad26.COV2.S at low or high dose, single or two shots; roughly five received placebo; per-sample allocation not given. Collection of samples fell on day 63 after the first vaccine or placebo injection. Assay: immunoSEQ multiplex PCR; the TCRdb copy retains only in-frame clones and omits some. In the table there are around 370,000 clones, about 88% of which are singletons. Sequencing was performed on peripheral blood, taken in a trial of Ad26.COV2.S vaccine versus placebo. These receptors came from a person between 18 and 59 years old who received the Ad26.COV2.S COVID-19 vaccine or a placebo.

J is TRBJ2-3 and V is TRBV7-2; the D is unclear. CDR1 is SGHTA and CDR2 is FQGNSA in the germline V gene. CDR3 length equals 18 residues. V dropped 2 bases and J dropped 0 bases, with 18 bases sitting between them. The CDR3 DNA reads as TGTGCCAGCAGCTTAAGGTCCCGAGCGTTGACTAGCACAGATACGCAGTATTTT. Translating it yields CASSLRSRALTSTDTQYF.

This clone was picked up one time. This chain's CDR3 is CASSLGGVTEAFF. The CDR3 DNA is TGTGCCAGCAGTTTAGGAGGGGTCACTGAAGCTTTCTTT. The rearrangement uses TRBV27 and TRBJ1-1, with a weak D call TRBD1 (5 bases). Trimming took 2 bases from V and 4 from J, leaving 8 bases between them. CDR1 and CDR2 from the germline V gene are MNHEY and SMNVEV (reference sequence). The CDR3 spans 13 residues.

The chain uses TRBV7-9 and TRBJ1-2, with D possibly TRBD1 on 6 matching bases. The ends were cut back, 2 bases at V and 0 bases at J, with 13 bases in the middle. Germline CDR1 SEHNR, CDR2 FQNEAQ (reference sequence). The CDR3 is 16 amino acids. The CDR3 reads CASSLNAGAANYGYTF. The CDR3 coding sequence is TGTGCCAGCAGCTTAAACGCAGGGGCAGCTAACTATGGCTACACCTTC.

The chain joins TRBV3-1 (or the pseudogene TRBV3-2) to TRBJ2-4; the match to TRBD1 covers 9 bases. Germline CDR1 is LGHDT and CDR2 is YNNKEL (reference sequence). The trim removed 1 base at V and 1 base at J, leaving 8 bases unmatched. The CDR3 runs 18 residues. The CDR3 region is CASSQGNGQGWAKNIQYF. Here the CDR3 DNA reads TGTGCCAGCAGCCAAGGCAACGGACAGGGGTGGGCCAAAAACATTCAGTACTTC.

V usage is TRBV3-1 (or the pseudogene TRBV3-2) and J usage is TRBJ2-7, with D tentatively TRBD2 (6 bases). Looked up from germline, CDR1 is LGHDT and CDR2 is YNNKEL (reference sequence). V lost 0 bases to trimming and J lost 5 bases, with 11 bases between them. CDR3 length: 14 residues. CDR3 residues: CASSQEMGGDEQYF. CDR3 sequence (DNA): TGTGCCAGCAGCCAAGAAATGGGCGGGGACGAGCAGTACTTC.

The V and J genes are TRBV12-3 or TRBV12-4 and TRBJ1-5; D unresolved. Trimming took off 2 bases at V and 7 bases at J, with 9 bases between the two ends. CDR3 size: 13 residues. CDR3 residues: CASSLHSTQPQHF. CDR3 coding DNA: TGTGCCAGCAGTTTACATTCCACCCAGCCCCAGCATTTT.

The rearrangement uses TRBV5-1 and TRBJ2-7; 9 bases match TRBD1. The ends lost 0 bases at V and 4 bases at J; junction bases unmatched: 5. This CDR3 has 15 residues. Germline V lookup: CDR1 SGHRS, CDR2 YFSETQ. The CDR3 loop is CASSLAGTGPYEQYF. Here the CDR3 DNA reads TGCGCCAGCAGCTTGGCCGGGACAGGGCCATACGAGCAGTACTTC.

The chain joins TRBV28 to TRBJ2-3; no firm D call. Trimming removed 5 bases at V and 9 bases at J, with 15 bases between. In germline, CDR1 is MDHEN, CDR2 SYDVKM. The CDR3 has 13 residues. Here the CDR3 DNA reads TGTGCCAGCAGTCTGGAACTGGCCCAGACGCAGTATTTT. As protein: CASSLELAQTQYF.

V usage is TRBV27 and J usage is TRBJ2-1; 7 nucleotides match TRBD2. V shed 5 bases and J 6 bases; nucleotides not matched to a gene: 10. Germline V gene sequence: CDR1 MNHEY, CDR2 SMNVEV (reference sequence). This CDR3 is built from 15 residues. The CDR3: CASSPFRAGANEQFF. The DNA of the CDR3 is TGTGCCAGCAGTCCCTTTCGGGCGGGAGCCAATGAGCAGTTCTTC.

V and J are TRBV11-2 and TRBJ1-5; 7 bases are a match to TRBD1. The CDR3 is 14 residues long. V trimming: 5 bases; J trimming: 4 bases; junction bases outside the gene matches: 5. Germline lookup yields CDR1 SGHAT and CDR2 FQNNGV. The CDR3 DNA sequence: TGTGCCAGCAGCAGGGACAGCATAAATCAGCCCCAGCATTTT. Its protein is CASSRDSINQPQHF.

The CDR3 region is CASSATALSNQPQHF. The CDR3 nucleotides are TGTGCCAGCAGCGCTACTGCGTTAAGCAATCAGCCCCAGCATTTT. The V call is TRBV9, the J call TRBJ1-5; D not resolved. CDR1 and CDR2 (germline): SGDLS, YYNGEE. V lost 3 bases to trimming and J lost 1 base, with 11 bases between them. The CDR3 has 15 amino acids.